Listed here are 23 T cell receptor beta chains from one sample, sequenced in a study of CD8+ T cells in alopecia areata. TCR sequencing used cDNA made by reverse transcription of extracted RNA. Using immunoSEQ multiplex PCR, the repertoire was profiled, and TCRdb retains in-frame clones only, with some absent. The sample gives around 150,000 clones, around two thirds of which show up once; approximately 34% is in the top ten. Sequencing used CD8+ T cells sorted from blood. The origin of the receptors is a human donor in good health.

This chain uses TRBV7-9 with TRBJ2-3; 7 bases agree with TRBD2. V was pared by 5 bases and J by 3 bases, with 11 bases of the junction left unmatched. The V gene's germline CDR1 is SEHNR and CDR2 FQNEAQ (reference sequence). This CDR3 is 16 amino acids long. The CDR3 DNA follows: TGTGCCAGCAGCCCAGAGACGGGGGGTGGTACAGATACGCAGTATTTT. This sequence encodes CASSPETGGGTDTQYF.

This clone is a singleton in its sample. The chain is built from TRBV10-3 and TRBJ2-7, with D uncertain. The V gene lost 0 bases and the J gene lost 3 bases, with 3 bases spanning the gap. Germline loops: CDR1 ENHRY, CDR2 SYGVKD. The CDR3 length is 12 residues. In DNA form, the CDR3 reads TGTGCCATCAGTGAGTCGTTCTACGAGCAGTACTTC. Translated: CAISESFYEQYF.

The chain has TRBV4-1 and TRBJ2-1, with 9 bases aligning to TRBD2. Per the germline V gene, CDR1 is MGHRA and CDR2 is YSYEKL. The CDR3 is 16 amino acids. After removal of 0 bases from V and 4 bases from J, the junction contained 4 bases not matched to a gene. The CDR3 region is CASSQDSGSGYNEQFF. The CDR3 DNA is TGCGCCAGCAGCCAAGATAGCGGGAGCGGGTACAATGAGCAGTTCTTC.

V gene TRBV7-9 combines with J gene TRBJ2-7; maybe TRBD1 (6 bases). Trimming cost V 4 bases and J 2 bases, with 12 bases left between them. The germline V gene has CDR1 SEHNR and CDR2 FQNEAQ (reference sequence). The CDR3 is 14 residues long. CDR3 sequence: CASSWSGATYEQYF. The CDR3 DNA reads TGTGCCAGCAGCTGGTCAGGGGCTACCTACGAGCAGTACTTC.

The sample holds a few counts of this clone. The chain joins TRBV9 to TRBJ2-1, with D perhaps TRBD2 (6 bases). Germline V gives CDR1 SGDLS, CDR2 YYNGEE. Deletions cut 2 bases from V and 7 bases from J, with 16 bases between. The CDR3 has 15 residues. The CDR3 coding sequence is TGTGCCAGCAGCGTTTTCGGGAGTAATTCGAATGAGCAGTTCTTC. It is translated as CASSVFGSNSNEQFF.

The genes are TRBV27 and TRBJ1-1; no clear D gene. The CDR3 loop spans 13 amino acids. Germline CDR1 and CDR2: MNHEY and SMNVEV (reference sequence). V was pared by 5 bases and J by 0 bases, with 7 bases between. The CDR3 DNA is TGTGCCAGCAGTCTAACCTTGAACACTGAAGCTTTCTTT. Encoded protein: CASSLTLNTEAFF.

The chain recombines TRBV11-2 with TRBJ2-7, with D maybe TRBD2 (5 bases). Germline V CDR1 and CDR2: SGHAT, FQNNGV. This CDR3 is 12 amino acids long. V lost 2 bases, J lost 5 bases, and 7 bases lay in between. Written as DNA, the CDR3 is TGTGCCAGCAGCTTATTCGGGAACGAGCAGTACTTC. It specifies CASSLFGNEQYF.

The J gene is TRBJ2-5, the V gene TRBV15; D ambiguous. The CDR3 spans 13 residues. Trimming removed 0 bases at V and 2 bases at J, with 4 bases between. The germline V gene has CDR1 LNHNV and CDR2 YYDKDF (reference sequence). As DNA, the CDR3 is TGTGCCACCAGCAGAGAGAGACAAGAGACCCAGTACTTC. Encoded protein: CATSRERQETQYF.

In its sample, this clone was seen a few times. The chain has TRBV4-1 and TRBJ2-2, with D tentatively TRBD2 (5 bases). The CDR3 is 17 residues long. Looked up from germline, CDR1 is MGHRA and CDR2 is YSYEKL. The V gene lost 1 base and the J gene lost 6 bases, with 18 bases spanning the gap. This chain's CDR3 is CASSQGPPERAPGELFF. The CDR3 DNA sequence: TGCGCCAGCAGCCAAGGCCCCCCAGAGAGGGCGCCCGGGGAGCTGTTTTTT.

This rearrangement joins TRBV7-9 to TRBJ2-5; D may be TRBD2 (5 bases). Germline-derived CDR1 and CDR2 are SEHNR and FQNEAQ (reference sequence). The germline V and J ends were trimmed by 6 bases and 5 bases, with 19 bases remaining between them. CDR3 length equals 15 residues. The CDR3 DNA is TGTGCCAGCAGGAACGTTCCCGGGGAAGGGGAGACCCAGTACTTC. Its protein is CASRNVPGEGETQYF.

The gene calls are TRBV29-1 and TRBJ2-2, with D maybe TRBD1 (5 bases). The CDR3 is made up of 14 amino acids. Germline V gives CDR1 SQVTM, CDR2 ANQGSEA. V shed 2 bases and J shed 2 bases, with 9 bases lying between them. CDR3 sequence: CSVEKGVNTGELFF. The CDR3 coding sequence is TGCAGCGTTGAAAAAGGGGTAAACACCGGGGAGCTGTTTTTT.

This chain joins TRBV9 and TRBJ1-1; possibly TRBD1 for D (6 bases). Trimming cost V 0 bases and J 3 bases, with 9 bases left between them. Germline V gene lookup returns CDR1 SGDLS and CDR2 YYNGEE. The CDR3 consists of 14 residues. The CDR3 region has the DNA TGTGCCAGCAGCGTAGGAACAGGGTACACTGAAGCTTTCTTT. As protein: CASSVGTGYTEAFF.

This clone was detected only a few times. The gene calls are TRBV29-1 and TRBJ2-7; 7 positions match TRBD2. This CDR3 comprises 13 residues. V was clipped by 3 bases and J by 0 bases; unmatched bases: 2. From germline, CDR1 is SQVTM and CDR2 ANQGSEA. CDR3 sequence: CSVEASGSYEQYF. The CDR3 DNA is TGCAGCGTTGAGGCTAGCGGCTCCTACGAGCAGTACTTC.

The sample holds a few counts of this clone. The chain has TRBV11-2 and TRBJ2-7; 9 positions match TRBD2. J gave up 4 bases and V 6 bases, and 7 bases lay outside the gene matches. The CDR3 has 14 amino acids. Germline CDR1 SGHAT, CDR2 FQNNGV. CDR3 nucleotides: TGTGCCAGCAGTTTTAGCGGGAGCCGGTACGAGCAGTACTTC. This codes for CASSFSGSRYEQYF.

In this sample, this clone turned up a few times. This chain links TRBV9 with TRBJ1-2; the D is unclear. The germline V and J ends were trimmed by 0 bases and 0 bases, with 9 bases remaining between them. Germline CDR1 SGDLS, CDR2 YYNGEE. The CDR3 spans 15 residues. The CDR3: CASSVAAGPNYGYTF. In nucleotides, the CDR3 is TGTGCCAGCAGCGTAGCGGCAGGTCCTAACTATGGCTACACCTTC. The complete variable domain, with remaining parts taken from reference TRBV9 and TRBJ1-2, reads DSGVTQTPKHLITATGQRVTLRCSPRSGDLSVYWYQQSLDQGLQFLIQYYNGEERAKGNILERFSAQQFPDLHSELNLSSLELGDSALYFCASSVAAGPNYGYTFGSGTRLTVV.

The gene calls are TRBV2 and TRBJ2-7; a weak D match, TRBD2 (5 bases). Germline V CDR1 and CDR2: SNHLY, FYNNEI. CDR3 length: 11 amino acids. V was clipped by 4 bases and J by 5 bases, with 6 bases between them. In DNA, the CDR3 is TGTGCCAGCAGTGGGGGAGACGAGCAGTACTTC. Amino acid sequence: CASSGGDEQYF.

The V gene is TRBV7-9, the J gene TRBJ2-5; D is perhaps TRBD2 (6 bases). The V end lost 7 bases, the J end lost 0 bases, and 12 bases lay between the germline ends. Germline CDR1 SEHNR, CDR2 FQNEAQ (reference sequence). CDR3 length: 14 amino acids. CDR3 bases: TGTGCCAGCACTAGCGACCTAAACCAAGAGACCCAGTACTTC. It encodes CASTSDLNQETQYF.

This clone was observed a single time. The chain recombines TRBV18 with TRBJ2-7, with D possibly matching TRBD2 (6 bases). V lost 4 bases and J 3 bases, leaving 7 bases between the germline ends. Germline loops: CDR1 KGHSH, CDR2 LQKENI. The length of the CDR3 is 12 residues. For the CDR3, the DNA is TGTGCCAGCTCACTAGCGGACTACGAGCAGTACTTC. Protein: CASSLADYEQYF.

The chain joins TRBV5-1 to TRBJ2-1; 8 nucleotides align to TRBD2. The germline CDR1 and CDR2 sequences are SGHRS and YFSETQ. Trimming took 6 bases from V and 6 from J; bases not matched to a gene: 2. The CDR3 totals 12 residues. The CDR3, as DNA: TGCGCCAGCACTACTAGCGGCAATGAGCAGTTCTTC. Translation gives CASTTSGNEQFF.

This clone was seen a handful of times. The CDR3 spells CSVPLAPGELFF. CDR3 bases: TGCAGCGTCCCACTAGCGCCCGGGGAGCTGTTTTTT. The J gene is TRBJ2-2, the V gene TRBV29-1, with 7 nucleotides matching TRBD2. CDR1 SQVTM and CDR2 ANQGSEA come from the germline V gene. The CDR3 is made up of 12 amino acids. V shed 6 bases, J shed 6 bases, and the junction held 4 bases outside the gene matches.

The rearrangement uses TRBV9 and TRBJ2-3; 10 nucleotides match TRBD2. Germline CDR1 is SGDLS and CDR2 is YYNGEE. Trimming at V came to 2 bases and at J to 3 bases, leaving 3 bases not matched to a gene. This CDR3 contains 15 residues. The CDR3 reads CASSVGLADTDTQYF. As DNA, the CDR3 is TGTGCCAGCAGCGTCGGACTAGCGGATACAGATACGCAGTATTTT.

The sample holds a few counts of this clone. This chain links TRBV5-6 with TRBJ1-1, with no clear D. This CDR3 region has 14 residues. The V end lost 0 bases, the J end lost 1 base, and 7 bases lay between the germline ends. Looked up from germline, CDR1 is SGHDT and CDR2 is YYEEEE. CDR3 protein: CASSLAARNTEAFF. For the CDR3, the DNA is TGTGCCAGCAGCTTGGCGGCCAGGAACACTGAAGCTTTCTTT.

V gene TRBV29-1 combines with J gene TRBJ2-1; 9 bases fit TRBD2. The germline V gene encodes CDR1 SQVTM and CDR2 ANQGSEA. This CDR3 comprises 16 residues. V shed 3 bases and J 2 bases; nucleotides not matched to a gene: 8. The CDR3 reads CSVDPLSGSPYNEQFF. CDR3 nucleotides: TGCAGCGTTGACCCCCTTAGCGGGAGCCCCTACAATGAGCAGTTCTTC.